This TCR beta chain was identified during a study of CD8 T cells in Susac syndrome. A quantity of about 0.5 to 1 ug RNA underwent reverse transcription using random hexamers. A single record per CDR3 protein comes from TCRdb applying MiXCR to the immunoSEQ multiplex PCR reads. The data contain roughly 190,000 distinct CDR3 sequences, approximately 95% of them singletons. V lost 0 bases, J lost 4 bases, and 9 bases lay in between. Looked up from germline, CDR1 is LGHDT and CDR2 is YNNKEL (reference sequence). The CDR3 spans 14 residues. Input material: CD4+ T cells from PBMCs. This clonotype was obtained from a human donor in good health. The rearrangement links TRBV3-1 to TRBJ1-1; no clear D gene. The CDR3 is CASSQDPLSTEAFF. CDR3 in DNA: TGTGCCAGCAGCCAAGATCCCTTAAGCACTGAAGCTTTCTTT.